These 6 T cell receptor beta chains share one sample of origin, sequenced in a study of T-cell memory formation after mild COVID-19. Using its own MiXCR run on the 5' RACE reads, TCRdb lists one record per CDR3 protein. Counted here are hundreds of thousands of distinct CDR3 sequences, more than 15% occurring once; the ten biggest clones make up more than 10%. The sequenced sample was PBMCs or a T cell subset sorted from them (not recorded which). These receptors all stem from an adult woman who had mild COVID-19 (a few samples of this study predate the infection). Cell type and time point are not known.

This chain connects TRBV7-9 to TRBJ2-1; D uncertain. Germline CDR1 SEHNR, CDR2 FQNEAQ (reference sequence). The CDR3 runs 13 residues. Trimming stripped 5 bases from V and 8 bases from J, with 13 bases between. The CDR3 DNA is TGTGCCAGCAGCCTTCCTACGAGCGATGAGCAGTTCTTC. Residues: CASSLPTSDEQFF.

There are a few counts of this clonotype. The chain links TRBV3-1 to TRBJ2-1; 7 nucleotides agree with TRBD1. The junction had 13 bases not matched to a gene; V was cut back by 4 bases and J by 7 bases. This CDR3 comprises 16 residues. The V gene's germline CDR1 is LGHDT and CDR2 YNNKEL (reference sequence). CDR3 amino acids: CASSPPRDRVPNEQFF. In nucleotides, the CDR3 is TGTGCCAGCAGCCCTCCTCGAGACAGGGTACCAAATGAGCAGTTCTTC.

The rearrangement links TRBV7-2 to TRBJ2-7, with TRBD1 identical over 10 bases. The CDR3 consists of 17 residues. The germline V gene has CDR1 SGHTA and CDR2 FQGNSA. With 5 bases clipped from V and 6 bases from J, the junction kept 16 bases outside the gene matches. This chain's CDR3 is CASSHDYTRDRGREQYF. The DNA of the CDR3 is TGTGCCAGCAGCCACGATTACACTCGGGACAGGGGCCGCGAGCAGTACTTC.

The rearrangement links TRBV5-1 to TRBJ2-5; D is perhaps TRBD2 (6 bases). Trimming took 5 bases from V and 1 from J, leaving 21 bases between them. The CDR3 loop spans 17 amino acids. The germline CDR1 and CDR2 sequences are SGHRS and YFSETQ. The CDR3 loop is CASRSGSGRRFQETQYF. Here the CDR3 DNA reads TGCGCCAGCAGATCGGGGAGCGGGCGACGCTTCCAAGAGACCCAGTACTTC.

The genes are TRBV20-1 and TRBJ1-1, with D unresolved. CDR1 is DFQATT, CDR2 SNEGSKA, per germline (reference sequence). Trimming took off 5 bases at V and 6 bases at J, with 19 bases between the two ends. The CDR3 loop spans 14 amino acids. CDR3 nucleotide sequence: TGCAGTGCTGCAAAGAGGGTGGCGGTCCCTGAAGCTTTCTTT. This encodes CSAAKRVAVPEAFF.

The chain has TRBV5-6 and TRBJ1-1, with D perhaps matching TRBD1 (5 bases). CDR3 length equals 13 residues. V lost 7 bases to trimming and J lost 6 bases, with 16 bases between them. Germline CDR1 and CDR2: SGHDT and YYEEEE. The CDR3 here is CASLLSGGSEAFF. DNA for the CDR3: TGTGCCAGCCTACTTTCGGGGGGATCTGAAGCTTTCTTT.